These T cell receptor beta chains were read from a single sample in a study of blood T cell repertoires in COVID-19. Some clones are missing from TCRdb's copy, which holds only in-frame ones; the method was immunoSEQ multiplex PCR. The sample includes roughly 330,000 clones, around 89% seen only once; the top ten take roughly 6.7%. The sample consisted of peripheral blood. The receptor set was obtained from a man between 18 and 35 years old who had recovered from COVID-19. The CDR3 runs from the conserved cysteine through the conserved F or W. D genes are given only for firm matches. Where a row states a size, it is once, few, many or the class of an expanded clone; other rows omit it.

>TRBV4-1|TRBJ2-4|NA|NA
TGCGCCAGCAGCCAAGTGGAGGGTTGGGGGTCCAAAAACATTCAGTACTTC
CASSQVEGWGSKNIQYF
>TRBV3-1/TRBV3-2|TRBJ2-3|NA|NA
TGTGCCAGCAGCCAAGCCCTGAGCACAGATACGCAGTATTTT
CASSQALSTDTQYF
>TRBV6-5|TRBJ2-7|NA|NA
TGTGCCAGCAGACTCGGGCCAGGGCGCGAGCAGTACTTC
CASRLGPGREQYF
>TRBV5-4|TRBJ1-1|NA|NA
TGTGCCAGCAGCTTTGCGGAGACTGAAGCTTTCTTT
CASSFAETEAFF
>TRBV11-3|TRBJ1-1|NA|NA
TGTGCCAGCAGCTTAGACAGTACGAACACTGAAGCTTTCTTT
CASSLDSTNTEAFF
>TRBV10-3|TRBJ2-2|NA|NA
TGTGCCATCAGGGACACGGCGCGAAACACCGGGGAGCTGTTTTTT
CAIRDTARNTGELFF
>TRBV19|TRBJ1-2|NA|TRBD1
TGTGCCAGTAGTATATTGGGACAGATCACCTATGGCTACACCTTC
CASSILGQITYGYTF
>TRBV12-3/TRBV12-4|TRBJ1-1|few|NA
TGTGCCAGCAGTTTTGGCAGGGGCAATGAAGCTTTCTTT
CASSFGRGNEAFF
>TRBV25-1|TRBJ2-5|once|NA
TGTGCCAGCAGTTTACGGGAGACCCAGTACTTC
CASSLRETQYF
>TRBV7-6|TRBJ2-7|NA|NA
TGTGCCAGCAGCCCTACGGGGAGTGGTTCCTACGAGCAGTACTTC
CASSPTGSGSYEQYF
>TRBV5-1|TRBJ2-7|NA|TRBD1
TGCGCCAGTCGGACAGGGCCCTACGAGCAGTACTTC
CASRTGPYEQYF
>TRBV19|TRBJ1-1|NA|TRBD1
TGTGCCAGTAGTATAGGACGACAGGGGGGGGCCCTTGAAGCTTTCTTT
CASSIGRQGGALEAFF
>TRBV20-1|TRBJ1-2|NA|TRBD1
TGCAGTGCTAGTCCGGGACAGAATACGATGGGCTACACCTTC
CSASPGQNTMGYTF
>TRBV27|TRBJ1-2|NA|TRBD1
TGTGCCAGCAGTTTATCGATCGGGACAGCCCTAAGATACACCTTC
CASSLSIGTALRYTF
>TRBV5-1|TRBJ2-3|NA|TRBD1
TGCGCCAGCAGCTTGGCCGGATACCTCGCTCCGGGACAGGGAGACACAGATACGCAGTATTTT
CASSLAGYLAPGQGDTDTQYF
>TRBV2|TRBJ1-4|NA|NA
TGTGCCAGCAGTGCCCTAACTAATGAAAAACTGTTTTTT
CASSALTNEKLFF
>TRBV7-8|TRBJ2-7|NA|TRBD2
TGTGCCAGCAGCTTAGGCGGGAGCGGCGAGCAGTACTTC
CASSLGGSGEQYF
>TRBV5-1|TRBJ2-7|NA|TRBD2
TGCGCCAGCAGCTTGGCTGGCGGGGGGGCCTACGAGCAGTACTTC
CASSLAGGGAYEQYF
>TRBV9|TRBJ2-3|NA|TRBD2
TGTGCCAGCAGCGTAAGGGGGGCCCTAGCGGGGCTTGCCACAGATACGCAGTATTTT
CASSVRGALAGLATDTQYF
>TRBV7-6|TRBJ2-2|NA|NA
TGTGCCAGCAGCTTAGAGGGGCACGCCGGGGAGCTGTTTTTT
CASSLEGHAGELFF
>TRBV6-5|TRBJ1-6|NA|NA
TGTGCCAGCAGTTACTCAACAGGGAATTCACCCCTCCACTTT
CASSYSTGNSPLHF
>TRBV5-4|TRBJ2-7|NA|NA
TGTGCCAGCAGCTTCGGAGCGGGCCATTACGAGCAGTACTTC
CASSFGAGHYEQYF
>TRBV7-3|TRBJ2-5|NA|NA
TGTGCCAGCAGGTTGGCCCGGGAGCAAGAGACCCAGTACTTC
CASRLAREQETQYF
>TRBV5-4|TRBJ1-2|NA|TRBD1
TGTGCCAGCAGCTATACGGACAGGCTACCGTCTAACTATGGCTACACCTTC
CASSYTDRLPSNYGYTF
>TRBV19|TRBJ1-5|NA|NA
TGTGCCAGCGGGGACAATCAGCCCCAGCATTTT
CASGDNQPQHF
>TRBV14|TRBJ2-5|NA|NA
TGTGCCAGCAGCCAAGATCTTTGGGACACTCAAGAGACCCAGTACTTC
CASSQDLWDTQETQYF